Shown below are 6 T cell receptor delta chains from a single sample sequenced in a study of γδ T cells in repeated Plasmodium falciparum infection (dated by TCRdb to about 2021). Vgamma9/Vdelta2+ and Vdelta2-negative gammadelta T cell populations were flow-sorted from peripheral blood mononuclear cells for bulk TCR repertoire analysis. The library was generated by multiplex PCR. The sequencer was an Illumina MiSeq. After TCRdb called clones again from the public reads with CATT, rows with identical DNA were merged. The sample profile shows around 50,000 delta-chain clones; approximately 1.7% of them were found once. Of the sample, around 16% falls within the top ten clones. Specimen: gamma-delta T cells from blood. The receptors were sampled from a pool of human donors (malaria-infected and uninfected, not separated).

The sample holds many counts of this clone. Translating this DNA gives a protein that differs at residue 5 from the TCRdb one, which belongs to a much larger clone; a read error is likely, and the protein shown is this translation. The V call is TRDV2, the J call TRDJ1, with TRDD3 identical over 8 bases. CDR3 length: 20 residues. J was trimmed by 0 bases and V by 2 bases; bases with no gene match: 19. Looked up from germline, CDR1 is GEAIGNYY and CDR2 is EKD. DNA of the CDR3: TGTGCCTGTGACATGGCCTTCCCACCGGCTACTGGGGGGTACACCGATAAACTCATCTTT. It yields the protein CACDMAFPPATGGYTDKLIF.

Points on this clone: TCRdb's entry gives the protein of a much larger clone, which mismatches this DNA's translation at residue 5, likely from a read error; the protein reported here is translated from the DNA. V is TRDV1 and J is TRDJ1; 8 bases are a match to TRDD3. TCRdb records no J gene; here it was assigned by comparing the DNA to germline. The J segment lost 0 bases and the V segment lost 4 bases, leaving 22 bases of the junction unmatched. Germline CDR1 and CDR2: TSWWSYY and QGS. This CDR3 has 21 residues. The DNA of the CDR3 is TGTGCTCTTGGGGCACGGCCCTTTTTCCCACTTTTACTGGGGGACACCGATAAACTCATCTTT. Translated, it gives CALGARPFFPLLLGDTDKLIF.

This chain uses TRDV1 with TRDJ1; 13 bases fit TRDD3. TCRdb carries no J gene annotation; the J gene was assigned here by matching the DNA with germline. V shed 2 bases and J 0 bases; nucleotides not matched to a gene: 33. Looked up from germline, CDR1 is TSWWSYY and CDR2 is QGS. The CDR3 is made up of 27 amino acids. DNA of the CDR3: TGTGCTCTTGGGGAAACGGGAATCGTAACTTACTGGGGGATACGCCTGAGCCATTATCTTAACACCGATAAACTCATCTTT. Translation: CALGETGIVTYWGIRLSHYLNTDKLIF.

As concerns this clone: TCRdb shows a much larger clone's protein in place of this DNA's translation, and the two differ at residue 20, likely through a read error; the protein shown is translated from the DNA. The J gene is TRDJ1, the V gene TRDV1; perhaps D is TRDD2 or TRDD3 (8 bases each). This CDR3 spans 22 amino acids. Germline V gene lookup returns CDR1 TSWWSYY and CDR2 QGS. The CDR3 region is CALGRTTVLPRRVWGYTDKPIF. The CDR3 DNA is TGTGCTCTTGGGCGCACTACGGTCCTTCCTAGGCGAGTCTGGGGATACACCGATAAACCCATCTTT.

This clone was counted at least ten times. TCRdb assigns this DNA the protein of a much larger clone, which departs from its translation at residue 8; this likely reflects a read error, and the protein shown comes from translating the DNA. The rearrangement uses TRDV2 and TRDJ1; D uncertain. TCRdb supplies no J gene; here it was assigned by aligning the nucleotide sequence to germline. This CDR3 contains 13 residues. Germline CDR1 GEAIGNYY, CDR2 EKD. Trimming removed 2 bases from V and 3 bases from J, with 9 bases in between. The CDR3 region is CACDSVGADKLIF. CDR3 bases: TGTGCCTGTGACAGTGTAGGAGCCGATAAACTCATCTTT.

As concerns this clone: A read error is the likely source, as a far larger clone sits one nucleotide away. The chain couples TRDV1 to TRDJ1, with 13 nucleotides matching TRDD3. TCRdb does not report a J gene; here it was assigned by matching the DNA to germline references. The CDR3 covers 25 residues. Germline V gives CDR1 TSWWSYY, CDR2 QGS. With V trimmed by 3 bases and J by 3 bases, 31 bases remained unmatched. The CDR3 DNA sequence: TGTGCTCTTGGGGACTCAGCCTTCCTTACTCAGTACTGGGGGATACGGCTGAGAGGGGCCGATAAACTCATCTTT. Its protein is CALGDSAFLTQYWGIRLRGADKLIF.